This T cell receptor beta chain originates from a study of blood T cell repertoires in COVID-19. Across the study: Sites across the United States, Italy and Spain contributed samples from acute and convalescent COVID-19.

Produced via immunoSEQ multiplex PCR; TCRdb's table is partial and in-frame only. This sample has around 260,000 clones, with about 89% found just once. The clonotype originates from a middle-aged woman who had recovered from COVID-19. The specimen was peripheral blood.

The CDR3 bases are TGTGCCAGCAGTCCGGGACAGACTATCACAGATACGCAGTATTTT. Protein: CASSPGQTITDTQYF. This rearrangement joins TRBV2 to TRBJ2-3; 7 bases are a match to TRBD1. The ends lost 5 bases at V and 2 bases at J; junction bases unmatched: 7. The V gene's germline CDR1 is SNHLY and CDR2 FYNNEI. This CDR3 spans 15 amino acids.